This TCR beta chain was retrieved from a study of blood T cells in healthy people across ages. Primed by a sample-barcoded 5' primer and a J-beta primer mix, a second PCR proceeded for about 6 to 12 cycles. The template-switch adaptor, which had 12 random nucleotides, put a tag on each cDNA molecule. MiXCR, run by TCRdb on the 5' RACE reads, gives a single entry per CDR3 protein. Of 600,000 to 900,000 distinct CDR3 sequences listed, roughly 26% are singletons. General study points: Total diversity from one million sequenced T cells was likely underestimated.

A few counts support this clonotype. As yet, its antigen is unknown. Per the germline V gene, CDR1 is SGHVS and CDR2 is FQNEAQ. The CDR3 contains 14 residues. Trimming took off 5 bases at V and 0 bases at J, with 8 bases between the two ends. In addition, the sample was reused for a study of T cells of mothers and their children. From that paper: RNA that had been extracted went wholly into cDNA synthesis, at around 1.4 ug per 15 ul. For the second PCR, the M1S primer put in sample barcodes and 2-4 random nucleotides.

The receptor was isolated from a boy under 18 in good health. The chain links TRBV7-8 to TRBJ2-1; weak D call: TRBD2 (5 bases). The source material was blood. As DNA, the CDR3 is TGTGCCAGCAGCACTAGGAGCTCCTACAATGAGCAGTTCTTC. It codes for CASSTRSSYNEQFF.